These 20 T cell receptor beta chains were all obtained from the same sample, sequenced in a study of blood T cell repertoires in COVID-19 (dated by TCRdb to 2018 to 2020). Library preparation employed the immunoSEQ multiplex PCR assay. In TCRdb, the immuneACCESS table is reduced to in-frame sequences with V and J assigned. These tables do not hold every clone; where another copy was compared, an unresolved V gene accounts for under half, and the others remain unexplained. A total of some 220,000 clones appear in this sample, 60% to 85% of them only once. The ten largest clonotypes hold under 8.5% of the sample. The sequenced sample consisted of peripheral blood. The receptors come from a woman aged 70 to 79 with acute or convalescent COVID-19.

There are a few counts of this clone. The chain is built from TRBV6-5 and TRBJ1-5, with D unclear. The CDR3 consists of 13 residues. V lost 10 bases and J lost 2, with 12 bases in between. Germline V gene lookup returns CDR1 MNHEY and CDR2 SVGAGI. CDR3 nucleotide sequence: TGTGCCACCTCCCCCGGGGGCAATCAGCCCCAGCATTTT. Translated, it gives CATSPGGNQPQHF.

The chain carries TRBV2 and TRBJ2-5, with 8 bases identical to TRBD2. Germline V gene lookup returns CDR1 SNHLY and CDR2 FYNNEI. Trimming removed 2 bases from V and 4 bases from J; junction bases left unmatched: 6. This CDR3 region has 15 residues. The CDR3 region is CASSESGGGRETQYF. Here the CDR3 DNA reads TGTGCCAGCAGTGAATCGGGGGGGGGCAGAGAGACCCAGTACTTC.

This chain joins TRBV23-1 and TRBJ1-1; 8 nucleotides agree with TRBD1. TRBV23-1 is designated an ORF whose function remains uncertain. Trimming removed 4 bases from V and 0 bases from J; junction bases left unmatched: 7. The CDR3 extends over 16 amino acids. The CDR3 spells CASSPRTGIMNTEAFF. The CDR3 DNA is TGCGCCAGCAGTCCCCGGACAGGGATCATGAACACTGAAGCTTTCTTT.

This chain connects TRBV3-1 (or the pseudogene TRBV3-2) to TRBJ2-6; TRBD2 agrees at 11 bases. The CDR3 runs 18 residues. Trimming removed 0 bases from V and 3 bases from J; junction bases left unmatched: 4. CDR1 and CDR2 from the germline V gene are LGHDT and YNNKEL (reference sequence). The CDR3 is CASSQDSGGANGANVLTF. The CDR3 nucleotides read TGTGCCAGCAGCCAAGATAGCGGGGGGGCCAATGGGGCCAACGTCCTGACTTTC.

This clone was found once. The chain has TRBV10-2 and TRBJ2-3; 10 nucleotides agree with TRBD2. CDR1 and CDR2 from the germline V gene are WSHSY and SAAADI. V was pared by 8 bases and J by 1 base, with 3 bases of the junction left unmatched. The CDR3 runs 14 residues. The CDR3 DNA sequence: TGCGCCAGCCGAGCGGGGGGGCGCACAGATACGCAGTATTTT. Translation: CASRAGGRTDTQYF.

The chain carries TRBV29-1 and TRBJ1-2, with 12 bases identical to TRBD1. CDR3 size: 15 residues. Per germline, CDR1 SQVTM and CDR2 ANQGSEA. Unmatched junction bases numbered 7, after V lost 4 bases and J lost 4 bases. CDR3 residues: CSVVGTGGFAYGYTF. In DNA, the CDR3 is TGCAGCGTTGTGGGGACAGGGGGCTTTGCCTATGGCTACACCTTC. The variable domain in full, with the rest retrieved from reference TRBV29-1 and TRBJ1-2, is SAVISQKPSRDICQRGTSLTIQCQVDSQVTMMFWYRQQPGQSLTLIATANQGSEATYESGFVIDKFPISRPNLTFSTLTVSNMSPEDSSIYLCSVVGTGGFAYGYTFGSGTRLTVV.

The genes are TRBV6-5 and TRBJ1-1; tentative D call: TRBD1 (5 bases). Germline lookup yields CDR1 MNHEY and CDR2 SVGAGI. V dropped 6 bases and J dropped 0 bases, with 14 bases sitting between them. The CDR3 has 15 amino acids. DNA for the CDR3: TGTGCCAGCAGCAAGACCCGACAGCTGAACACTGAAGCTTTCTTT. Translating gives CASSKTRQLNTEAFF.

The rearrangement joins TRBV5-1 to TRBJ2-3, with 8 bases that match TRBD1. Germline V gene data show CDR1 as SGHRS and CDR2 as YFSETQ. The CDR3 has 16 residues. V gave up 4 bases and J gave up 3 bases; unmatched junction bases: 10. The CDR3 spells CASSPGTGATTDTQYF. CDR3 bases: TGCGCCAGCAGCCCCGGGACAGGAGCAACGACAGATACGCAGTATTTT. The full variable domain, its missing parts supplied by reference TRBV5-1 and TRBJ2-3, is KAGVTQTPRYLIKTRGQQVTLSCSPISGHRSVSWYQQTPGQGLQFLFEYFSETQRNKGNFPGRFSGRQFSNSRSEMNVSTLELGDSALYLCASSPGTGATTDTQYFGPGTRLTVL.

The chain recombines TRBV18 with TRBJ2-7, with D possibly TRBD2 on 6 matching bases. Per the germline V gene, CDR1 is KGHSH and CDR2 is LQKENI. Trimming removed 2 bases from V and 5 bases from J, with 10 bases in between. This CDR3 has 13 residues. CDR3: CASSPTAGNEQYF. Written as DNA, the CDR3 is TGTGCCAGCTCACCAACGGCGGGAAACGAGCAGTACTTC.

The chain combines TRBV18 with TRBJ2-7; D call uncertain. The V gene's germline CDR1 is KGHSH and CDR2 LQKENI. The V end lost 2 bases, the J end lost 4 bases, and 6 bases lay between the germline ends. The CDR3 has 12 residues. This CDR3 reads CASSPSRYEQYF. The CDR3 DNA sequence: TGTGCCAGCTCACCATCTCGGTACGAGCAGTACTTC.

In nucleotides, the CDR3 is TGTGCCAGCAGCGTACGGACAGGAGGAAATTCACCCCTCCACTTT. The encoded protein is CASSVRTGGNSPLHF. The chain combines TRBV9 with TRBJ1-6; 7 bases fit TRBD1. Germline CDR1 and CDR2: SGDLS and YYNGEE. The CDR3 extends over 15 amino acids. V trimming: 1 base; J trimming: 7 bases; junction bases outside the gene matches: 5.

J is TRBJ1-2 and V is TRBV6-5; D might be TRBD1 (5 bases). The CDR3 sequence is 14 residues long. The germline V gene encodes CDR1 MNHEY and CDR2 SVGAGI. Trimming shortened V by 6 bases and J by 1 base, and 12 bases separated the two germline ends. CDR3 region: CASSGTQGNYGYTF. The CDR3 DNA follows: TGTGCCAGCAGCGGCACTCAGGGTAACTATGGCTACACCTTC.

The rearrangement joins TRBV6-6 to TRBJ2-7; 7 bases map to TRBD1. V was clipped by 7 bases and J by 6 bases; unmatched bases: 12. The CDR3 totals 14 residues. Germline CDR1 MNHNY, CDR2 SVGAGI (reference sequence). The CDR3 bases are TGTGCCAGCACCCCAGGAGCAGGGGGTGGCGAGCAGTACTTC. It yields the protein CASTPGAGGGEQYF.

This chain joins TRBV12-3 or TRBV12-4 and TRBJ2-3; D might be TRBD2 (6 bases). V lost 6 bases and J 4 bases, leaving 11 bases between the germline ends. CDR3 length: 13 residues. DNA of the CDR3: TGTGCCAGCAGACCTGTAGCGGCAGATACGCAGTATTTT. Translating gives CASRPVAADTQYF.

The chain combines TRBV7-9 with TRBJ2-5; maybe TRBD2 (6 bases). CDR1 is SEHNR, CDR2 FQNEAQ, per germline (reference sequence). Trimming removed 5 bases at V and 7 bases at J, with 17 bases between. The CDR3 is made up of 14 amino acids. The CDR3 here is CASSPTGTHGTQYF. The CDR3 bases are TGTGCCAGCAGCCCCACGGGGACTCACGGGACCCAGTACTTC.

V gene TRBV5-6 combines with J gene TRBJ1-3, with D hard to call. The CDR3 length is 13 residues. The germline CDR1 and CDR2 sequences are SGHDT and YYEEEE. Trimming stripped 5 bases from V and 6 bases from J, with 12 bases between. The CDR3 DNA follows: TGTGCCAGCAGACCCGGACTGGAAAACACCATATATTTT. As protein: CASRPGLENTIYF.

The chain is built from TRBV6-2 or TRBV6-3 and TRBJ2-7, with TRBD2 matching 11 bases. Germline V gene lookup returns CDR1 MNHEY and CDR2 SVGEGT. The length of the CDR3 is 16 residues. Trimming cost V 3 bases and J 3 bases; bases outside gene matches: 7. As DNA, the CDR3 is TGTGCCAGCAGTTATTCCTCTAGCGGGGGGTACTACGAGCAGTACTTC. Translation: CASSYSSSGGYYEQYF.

The chain couples TRBV24-1 to TRBJ2-1; 9 bases fit TRBD2. In germline, CDR1 is KGHDR, CDR2 SFDVKD. The CDR3 is 16 amino acids. Trimming took 4 bases from V and 5 from J; bases not matched to a gene: 8. The CDR3 DNA reads TGTGCCACCAGTGACCAAGCGGGGGGCGGAAACAATGAGCAGTTCTTC. Protein: CATSDQAGGGNNEQFF.

V is TRBV7-2 and J is TRBJ2-7, with D perhaps TRBD2 (6 bases). Trimming pared 2 bases from V and 4 bases from J, leaving 15 bases between. Looked up from germline, CDR1 is SGHTA and CDR2 is FQGNSA. There are 15 residues in the CDR3. This CDR3 reads CASSLSSSGLYEQYF. The CDR3 DNA follows: TGTGCCAGCAGCTTATCGTCCAGCGGGTTATACGAGCAGTACTTC.

The chain joins TRBV29-1 to TRBJ2-1; 7 bases agree with TRBD1. This CDR3 is built from 14 residues. V was clipped by 6 bases and J by 4 bases; unmatched bases: 9. Germline V gives CDR1 SQVTM, CDR2 ANQGSEA. This CDR3 reads CSVTLGTDYNEQFF. CDR3 DNA: TGCAGCGTCACACTCGGGACAGATTACAATGAGCAGTTCTTC.